This TCR beta chain was identified during a study of cytomegalovirus exposure and HLA in healthy donors. Overall study results and limits: In a later analysis, specific HLA alleles were associated with 16,000 or so TCR beta sequences at a 0.05 false discovery rate.

The V gene lost 2 bases and the J gene lost 0 bases, with 16 bases spanning the gap. CDR1 SGDLS and CDR2 YYNGEE come from the germline V gene. This CDR3 contains 17 residues. Primers included in the PCR were 60 Vbeta and 13 Jbeta primers. TCRdb's copy holds only in-frame clones and misses some; the assay was immunoSEQ multiplex PCR. The data show 100,000 to 150,000 clones, with over 60% seen just once and 1.9% held by the top ten. This clone came up once. Its antigen is unknown. Sequenced input: PBMCs. This receptor was identified in a middle-aged man in good health and CMV-seronegative. The rearrangement links TRBV9 to TRBJ2-3; tentative D call: TRBD1 (5 bases). The DNA for the CDR3 is TGTGCCAGCAGCGTCTCCCGACAGCTTCCTAGCACAGATACGCAGTATTTT. This gives the protein CASSVSRQLPSTDTQYF.